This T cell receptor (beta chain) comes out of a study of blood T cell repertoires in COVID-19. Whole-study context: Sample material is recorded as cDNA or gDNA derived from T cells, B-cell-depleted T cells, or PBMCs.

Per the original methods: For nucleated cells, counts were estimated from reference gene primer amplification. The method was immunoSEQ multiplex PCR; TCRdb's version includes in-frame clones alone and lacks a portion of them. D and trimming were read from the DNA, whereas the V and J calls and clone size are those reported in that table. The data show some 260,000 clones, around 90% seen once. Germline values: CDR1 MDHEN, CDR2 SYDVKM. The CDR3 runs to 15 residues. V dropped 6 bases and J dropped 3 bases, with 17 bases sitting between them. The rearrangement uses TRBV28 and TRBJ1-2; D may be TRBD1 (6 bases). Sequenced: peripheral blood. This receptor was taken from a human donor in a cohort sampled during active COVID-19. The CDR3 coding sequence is TGTGCCAGCAGAAATCGGGGGGCGGGGGACTATGGCTACACCTTC. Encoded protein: CASRNRGAGDYGYTF.